The 9 T cell receptor beta chains below come from one sample, sequenced in a study of blood T cells in healthy people across ages (dated by TCRdb to about 2015). Receptor amplification or capture employed 5' RACE. Sequencing relied on an Illumina HiSeq 2500. A second PCR of roughly 7 to 12 cycles was run with a J-beta primer mix and a sample-barcoded 5' primer. The raw public reads went through TCRdb reprocessing: fastp at Q25, MiXCR clone calling, in-frame beta chains kept. Entries are consolidated by CDR3 protein sequence, retaining the most common genes and DNA. The sample table lists fewer than 800,000 distinct CDR3 sequences, around 48% of them with a count of one. Together, the top ten hold around 32% of the sample. Material: blood. Source of these receptors: a woman aged 55-70 years in good health.

This chain links TRBV28 with TRBJ2-1; 12 nucleotides line up with TRBD2. The CDR3 runs 16 residues. Germline CDR1 MDHEN, CDR2 SYDVKM. Trimming cost V 5 bases and J 9 bases; bases outside gene matches: 11. The CDR3 sequence is CASSHNLAGGPGEQFF. CDR3 nucleotides: TGTGCCAGCAGTCACAATCTAGCGGGAGGGCCGGGTGAGCAGTTCTTC. Full variable domain (rest looked up from reference TRBV28 and TRBJ2-1): DVKVTQSSRYLVKRTGEKVFLECVQDMDHENMFWYRQDPGLGLRLIYFSYDVKMKEKGDIPEGYSVSREKKERFSLILESASTNQTSMYLCASSHNLAGGPGEQFFGPGTRLTVL.

This clonotype has only a few counts. The rearrangement uses TRBV6-1 and TRBJ2-5, with TRBD2 matching 10 bases. CDR3 length equals 15 residues. Germline V lookup: CDR1 MNHNS, CDR2 SASEGT. V dropped 6 bases and J dropped 11; count of bases not matched to a gene: 15. This chain's CDR3 is CASRGGLAGVYEQYF. DNA for the CDR3: TGTGCCAGCAGGGGAGGGCTAGCGGGAGTTTATGAGCAGTACTTC.

The chain is built from TRBV7-9 and TRBJ2-7; D gene uncertain. This CDR3 comprises 14 residues. Trimming stripped 5 bases from V and 0 bases from J, with 11 bases between. Germline V CDR1 and CDR2: SEHNR, FQNEAQ (reference sequence). The CDR3 region is CASSITWVSYEQYF. CDR3 coding DNA: TGTGCCAGCAGCATTACGTGGGTCTCCTACGAGCAGTACTTC. The full variable domain, with the rest looked up from reference TRBV7-9 and TRBJ2-7, is DTGVSQNPRHKITKRGQNVTFRCDPISEHNRLYWYRQTLGQGPEFLTYFQNEAQLEKSRLLSDRFSAERPKGSFSTLEIQRTEQGDSAMYLCASSITWVSYEQYFGPGTRLTVT.

The chain uses TRBV2 and TRBJ2-4; TRBD1 matches 10 bases. This CDR3 region has 16 residues. J lost 3 bases, V lost 2 bases, and 4 bases had no gene match. CDR1 is SNHLY, CDR2 FYNNEI, per germline. The CDR3 nucleotides are TGTGCCAGCAGTGAACGACAGGGGGCAGGCAAAAACATTCAGTACTTC. Translation: CASSERQGAGKNIQYF.

The V and J genes are TRBV5-1 and TRBJ2-5, with TRBD2 matching over 10 bases. Unmatched junction bases numbered 4, after V lost 1 base and J lost 4 bases. CDR3 length equals 15 residues. Per germline, CDR1 SGHRS and CDR2 YFSETQ. CDR3 nucleotides: TGCGCCAGCAGCTTGAGTACTAGCGGGACAGAGACCCAGTACTTC. Translated, it gives CASSLSTSGTETQYF.

This clonotype turned up a few times. V usage is TRBV6-5 and J usage is TRBJ2-3; 8 bases are a match to TRBD2. CDR1 is MNHEY, CDR2 SVGAGI, per germline. The J segment lost 0 bases and the V segment lost 5 bases, leaving 1 base of the junction unmatched. The CDR3 length is 14 residues. The CDR3 sequence: CASSRGRSTDTQYF. The CDR3 nucleotides are TGTGCCAGCAGTCGCGGGAGGAGCACAGATACGCAGTATTTT.

This chain joins TRBV29-1 and TRBJ1-2; D remains unclear. The CDR3 loop spans 11 amino acids. The germline gives CDR1 SQVTM, CDR2 ANQGSEA. The V end was cut by 4 bases, the J end by 3 bases, with 6 bases between. The CDR3 DNA is TGCAGCGTTGCTGCTGACTATGGCTACACCTTC. Its translation is CSVAADYGYTF.

This chain links TRBV20-1 with TRBJ2-7, with a possible D match to TRBD1 (6 bases). Germline loops: CDR1 DFQATT, CDR2 SNEGSKA (reference sequence). The CDR3 runs to 14 residues. V lost 2 bases and J lost 5, with 16 bases in between. CDR3 sequence reads: CSARTYRDGNEQYF. CDR3 coding DNA: TGCAGTGCTAGAACCTACAGGGACGGCAACGAGCAGTACTTC.

This clonotype was detected a few times. The chain uses TRBV2 and TRBJ2-7, with TRBD2 as a possible D gene (6 bases). CDR1 is SNHLY and CDR2 is FYNNEI in the germline V gene. Trimming pared 6 bases from V and 3 bases from J, leaving 12 bases between. CDR3 length: 13 residues. CDR3 coding DNA: TGTGCCAGCAGCGTAGCCGGGAGCTACGAGCAGTACTTC. This encodes CASSVAGSYEQYF.